The 22 T cell receptor beta chains presented below share a single source sample, sequenced in a study of monozygotic twins with inflammatory bowel disease. TCRdb re-called the 5' RACE reads; one entry per CDR3 protein, DNA not given. The sample yields around 190,000 distinct CDR3 sequences, of which the top ten take up less than 2%. The sequenced sample consisted of blood. Source of these receptors: a human donor with ulcerative colitis or Crohn's disease, or a healthy co-twin of an affected twin (not recorded which).

The chain has TRBV27 and TRBJ1-2; TCRdb picks TRBD1, but there is no DNA to check that call. There are 13 residues in the CDR3. CDR1 is MNHEY and CDR2 is SMNVEV in the germline V gene (reference sequence). The CDR3 here is CASRGTGGVGYTF.

V usage is TRBV7-6 and J usage is TRBJ2-3; no DNA is available, so the TRBD1 call from TCRdb remains unchecked. Germline-derived CDR1 and CDR2 are SGHVS and FNYEAQ. The CDR3 loop spans 13 amino acids. The CDR3: CASSLALPGTQYF.

The chain combines TRBV6-1 with TRBJ1-5; TCRdb reports TRBD1, a call that lacks DNA to check it against. The CDR3 extends over 14 amino acids. Germline V gives CDR1 MNHNS, CDR2 SASEGT. The CDR3 loop is CASSRDRLNQPQHF.

This chain links TRBV5-1 with TRBJ2-5; TCRdb lists TRBD1, though no DNA is available to test this call. Germline CDR1 reads SGHRS; CDR2 reads YFSETQ. The CDR3 runs 14 residues. The CDR3 protein is CASSSRGYQETQYF. The full variable domain, completed using reference TRBV5-1 and TRBJ2-5, is KAGVTQTPRYLIKTRGQQVTLSCSPISGHRSVSWYQQTPGQGLQFLFEYFSETQRNKGNFPGRFSGRQFSNSRSEMNVSTLELGDSALYLCASSSRGYQETQYFGPGTRLLVL.

The chain uses TRBV5-1 and TRBJ2-1; the D gene TCRdb calls, TRBD2, cannot be checked with no DNA. Looked up from germline, CDR1 is SGHRS and CDR2 is YFSETQ. CDR3 length equals 15 residues. The CDR3 loop is CASSLVAAYPNEQFF.

The chain links TRBV18 to TRBJ1-5. This CDR3 contains 13 residues. Germline-derived CDR1 and CDR2 are KGHSH and LQKENI. CDR3 region: CASSSRRDQPQHF.

CDR3 residues: CASSTSGIGTGELFF. J is TRBJ2-2 and V is TRBV11-2; TCRdb picks TRBD2, but there is no DNA to check that call. This CDR3 has 15 amino acids. Germline V gives CDR1 SGHAT, CDR2 FQNNGV.

This chain uses TRBV12-3 or TRBV12-4 with TRBJ2-2; TCRdb reports TRBD1, a call that lacks DNA to check it against. The CDR3 covers 16 residues. CDR3 residues: CASSPRGTEGTGELFF.

The chain links TRBV20-1 to TRBJ2-5; TCRdb picks TRBD2, but there is no DNA to check that call. This CDR3 is 15 amino acids long. Germline values: CDR1 DFQATT, CDR2 SNEGSKA (reference sequence). The CDR3 protein is CSARVFEGSQETQYF.

This chain connects TRBV3-1 to TRBJ1-3. The CDR3 covers 15 residues. Germline V lookup: CDR1 LGHDT, CDR2 YNNKEL (reference sequence). Here the CDR3 reads CASSQDHGSGNTIYF.

The chain recombines TRBV6-5 with TRBJ1-6. Germline V gene lookup returns CDR1 MNHEY and CDR2 SVGAGI. This CDR3 contains 15 residues. The CDR3 spells CASSYRSSYNSPLHF.

J is TRBJ2-3 and V is TRBV5-1. Germline V gives CDR1 SGHRS, CDR2 YFSETQ. The CDR3 spans 15 residues. The CDR3 reads CASSDRLTSTDTQYF.

V gene TRBV20-1 combines with J gene TRBJ2-7; TCRdb calls TRBD1, which cannot be checked without DNA. This CDR3 is built from 14 residues. The germline gives CDR1 DFQATT, CDR2 SNEGSKA (reference sequence). CDR3 residues: CSASMLGQFYEQYF.

V usage is TRBV10-3 and J usage is TRBJ1-1; the D gene TCRdb calls, TRBD1, cannot be checked with no DNA. The CDR3 is made up of 15 amino acids. Looked up from germline, CDR1 is ENHRY and CDR2 is SYGVKD. The CDR3: CAISAVQGMNTEAFF.

The CDR3 region is CSARGGWGGNQPQHF. The V and J genes are TRBV20-1 and TRBJ1-5; TCRdb calls TRBD1, which cannot be checked without DNA. The CDR3 consists of 15 residues. Per germline, CDR1 DFQATT and CDR2 SNEGSKA (reference sequence).

The chain combines TRBV12-3 or TRBV12-4 with TRBJ2-5; TCRdb reports TRBD2, a call that lacks DNA to check it against. This CDR3 has 13 amino acids. CDR3 residues: CASSTLAGETQYF.

The chain carries TRBV18 and TRBJ2-1; there is no DNA to check the TCRdb D call of TRBD1. Per germline, CDR1 KGHSH and CDR2 LQKENI. The CDR3 sequence is 14 residues long. The CDR3 sequence: CASSPRQDSNEQFF.

V is TRBV5-1 and J is TRBJ2-7; TCRdb's assignment of TRBD2 cannot be checked, as there is no DNA. The CDR3 length is 16 residues. Germline lookup yields CDR1 SGHRS and CDR2 YFSETQ. The CDR3 loop is CASSGSASGGANEQYF.

CDR3: CASSLTAVTTNEKLFF. The V gene is TRBV5-1, the J gene TRBJ1-4. Germline V gives CDR1 SGHRS, CDR2 YFSETQ. The CDR3 is 16 residues long.

This sequence joins TRBV12-3 or TRBV12-4 and TRBJ1-1. CDR3 length: 16 amino acids. The CDR3 loop reads CASSSLRLRQRGEAFF.

This sequence joins TRBV7-3 and TRBJ2-2. The CDR3 contains 14 residues. Germline lookup yields CDR1 SGHTA and CDR2 FQGTGA. The CDR3 loop is CASSLLPNTGELFF.

The V call is TRBV4-1, the J call TRBJ1-2; TCRdb selects TRBD1, and the lack of DNA leaves this call unchecked. The CDR3 runs 16 residues. Germline-derived CDR1 and CDR2 are MGHRA and YSYEKL. This CDR3 is CASSQDAVSSVGGYTF.